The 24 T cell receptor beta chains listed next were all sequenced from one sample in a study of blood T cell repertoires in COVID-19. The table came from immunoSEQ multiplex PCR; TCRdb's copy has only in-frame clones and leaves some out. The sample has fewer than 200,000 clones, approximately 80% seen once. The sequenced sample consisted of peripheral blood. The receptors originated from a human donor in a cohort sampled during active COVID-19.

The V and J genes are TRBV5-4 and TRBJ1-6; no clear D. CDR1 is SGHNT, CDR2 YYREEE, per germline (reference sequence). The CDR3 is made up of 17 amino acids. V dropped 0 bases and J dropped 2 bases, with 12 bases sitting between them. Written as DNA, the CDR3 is TGTGCCAGCAGCTTGGGGCGGGGTAGGACCTATAATTCACCCCTCCACTTT. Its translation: CASSLGRGRTYNSPLHF.

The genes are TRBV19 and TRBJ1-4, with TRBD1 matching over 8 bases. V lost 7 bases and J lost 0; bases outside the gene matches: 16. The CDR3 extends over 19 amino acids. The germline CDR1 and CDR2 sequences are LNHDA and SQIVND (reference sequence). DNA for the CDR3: TGTGCCAGTACCCCCCGGCCCACAGGGGGGGGTGCAACTAATGAAAAACTGTTTTTT. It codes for CASTPRPTGGGATNEKLFF.

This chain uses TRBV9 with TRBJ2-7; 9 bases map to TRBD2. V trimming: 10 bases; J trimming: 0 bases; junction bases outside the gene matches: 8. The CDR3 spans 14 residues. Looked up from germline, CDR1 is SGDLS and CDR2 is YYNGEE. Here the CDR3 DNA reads TGTGCCTCAAAGCGGGGGGAGGGCTCCTACGAGCAGTACTTC. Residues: CASKRGEGSYEQYF.

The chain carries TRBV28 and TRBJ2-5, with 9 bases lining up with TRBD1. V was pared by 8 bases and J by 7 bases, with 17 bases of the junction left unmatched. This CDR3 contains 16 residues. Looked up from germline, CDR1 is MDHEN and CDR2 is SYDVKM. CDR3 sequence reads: CASVDRQGQGRGTQYF. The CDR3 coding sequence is TGTGCCAGCGTCGACAGGCAAGGACAGGGGAGGGGGACCCAGTACTTC.

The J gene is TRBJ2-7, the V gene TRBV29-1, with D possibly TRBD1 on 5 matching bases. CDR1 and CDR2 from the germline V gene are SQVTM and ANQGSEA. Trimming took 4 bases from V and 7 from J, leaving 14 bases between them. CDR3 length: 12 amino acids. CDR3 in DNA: TGCAGCGTTGCCCAGGGTCGGAGAGAGCAGTACTTC. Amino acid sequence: CSVAQGRREQYF.

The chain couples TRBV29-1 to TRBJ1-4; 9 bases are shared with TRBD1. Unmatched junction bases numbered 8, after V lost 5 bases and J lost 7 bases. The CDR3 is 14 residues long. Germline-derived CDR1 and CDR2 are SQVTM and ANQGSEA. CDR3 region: CSVRTGGLGEKLFF. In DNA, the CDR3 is TGCAGCGTTCGTACAGGGGGCCTCGGTGAAAAACTGTTTTTT.

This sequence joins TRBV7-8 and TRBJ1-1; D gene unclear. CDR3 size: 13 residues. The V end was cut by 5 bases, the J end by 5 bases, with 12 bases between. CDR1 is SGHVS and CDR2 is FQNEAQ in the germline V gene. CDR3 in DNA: TGTGCCAGCAGCCTCGACGGCGGAACTGAAGCTTTCTTT. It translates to CASSLDGGTEAFF.

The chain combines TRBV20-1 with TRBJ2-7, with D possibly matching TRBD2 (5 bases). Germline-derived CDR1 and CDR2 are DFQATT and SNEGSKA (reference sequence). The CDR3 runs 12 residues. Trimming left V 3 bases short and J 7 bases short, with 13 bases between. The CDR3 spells CSASSLPGEQYF. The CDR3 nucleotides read TGCAGTGCTAGTAGCCTCCCGGGGGAGCAGTACTTC.

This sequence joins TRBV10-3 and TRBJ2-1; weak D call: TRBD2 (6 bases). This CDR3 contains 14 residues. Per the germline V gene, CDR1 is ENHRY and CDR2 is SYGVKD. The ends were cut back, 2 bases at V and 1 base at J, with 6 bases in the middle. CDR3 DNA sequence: TGTGCCATCAGTGAGGGAGGGTCCTACAATGAGCAGTTCTTC. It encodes CAISEGGSYNEQFF.

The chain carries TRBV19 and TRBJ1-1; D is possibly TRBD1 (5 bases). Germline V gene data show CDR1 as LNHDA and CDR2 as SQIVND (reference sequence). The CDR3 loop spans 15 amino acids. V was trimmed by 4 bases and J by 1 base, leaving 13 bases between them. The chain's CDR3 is CASSKSLQGNTEAFF. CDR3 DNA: TGTGCCAGTAGTAAAAGTCTCCAGGGGAACACTGAAGCTTTCTTT.

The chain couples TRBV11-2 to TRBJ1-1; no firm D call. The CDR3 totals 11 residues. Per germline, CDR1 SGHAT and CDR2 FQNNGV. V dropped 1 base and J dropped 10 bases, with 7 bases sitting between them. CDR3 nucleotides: TGTGCCAGCAGCTTAGGACTCACAGCTTTCTTT. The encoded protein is CASSLGLTAFF.

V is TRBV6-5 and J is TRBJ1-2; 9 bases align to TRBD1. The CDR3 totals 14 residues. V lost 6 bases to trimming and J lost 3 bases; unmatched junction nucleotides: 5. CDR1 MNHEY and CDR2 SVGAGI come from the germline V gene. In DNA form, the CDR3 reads TGTGCCAGCAGAACCGGGGACAGGGACTATGGCTACACCTTC. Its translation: CASRTGDRDYGYTF.

CDR3 region: CASSEDRVKPQHF. The CDR3 DNA reads as TGTGCCAGCAGTGAGGACAGGGTTAAGCCCCAGCATTTT. The J gene is TRBJ1-5, the V gene TRBV6-1; 8 bases are a match to TRBD1. V was clipped by 3 bases and J by 8 bases; unmatched bases: 3. In germline, CDR1 is MNHNS, CDR2 SASEGT. The CDR3 consists of 13 residues.

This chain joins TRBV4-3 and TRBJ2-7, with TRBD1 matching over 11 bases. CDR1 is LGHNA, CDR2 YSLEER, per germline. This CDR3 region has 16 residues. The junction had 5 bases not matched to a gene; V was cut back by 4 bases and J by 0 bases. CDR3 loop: CASSPAGTGGSYEQYF. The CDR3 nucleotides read TGCGCCAGCAGCCCGGCCGGGACAGGGGGCTCCTACGAGCAGTACTTC.

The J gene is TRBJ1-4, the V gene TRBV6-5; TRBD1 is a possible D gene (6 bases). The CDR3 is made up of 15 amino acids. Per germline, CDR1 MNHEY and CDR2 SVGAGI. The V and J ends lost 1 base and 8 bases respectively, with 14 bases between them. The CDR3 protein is CASSYFGQWGEKLFF. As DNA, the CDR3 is TGTGCCAGCAGTTACTTCGGACAGTGGGGCGAAAAACTGTTTTTT.

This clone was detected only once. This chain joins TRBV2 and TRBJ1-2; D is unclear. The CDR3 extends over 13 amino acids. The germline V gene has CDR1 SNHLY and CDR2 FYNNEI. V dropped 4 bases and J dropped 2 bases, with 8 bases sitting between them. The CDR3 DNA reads TGTGCCAGCAGTGCCAGGCAGAACTATGGCTACACCTTC. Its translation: CASSARQNYGYTF.

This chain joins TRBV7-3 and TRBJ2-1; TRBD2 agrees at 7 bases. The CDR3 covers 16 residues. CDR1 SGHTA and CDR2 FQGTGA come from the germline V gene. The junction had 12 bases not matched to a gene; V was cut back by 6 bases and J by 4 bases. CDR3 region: CASSPPNSGSYNEQFF. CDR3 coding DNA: TGTGCCAGCAGTCCCCCCAATAGCGGGTCTTACAATGAGCAGTTCTTC.

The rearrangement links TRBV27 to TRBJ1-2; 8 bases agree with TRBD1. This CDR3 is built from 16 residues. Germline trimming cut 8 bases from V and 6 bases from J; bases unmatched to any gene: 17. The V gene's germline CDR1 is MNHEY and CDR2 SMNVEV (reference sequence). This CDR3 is CASSLRTGRFRDGYTF. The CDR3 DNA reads TGTGCCAGCTCTCTCCGGACAGGGAGGTTTCGGGATGGCTACACCTTC.

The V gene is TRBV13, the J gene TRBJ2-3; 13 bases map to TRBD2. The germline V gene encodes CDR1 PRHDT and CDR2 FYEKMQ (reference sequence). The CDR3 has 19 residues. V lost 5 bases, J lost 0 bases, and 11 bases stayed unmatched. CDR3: CASSPTTSGGFRSTDTQYF. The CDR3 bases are TGTGCCAGCAGCCCCACGACTAGCGGGGGGTTCCGTAGCACAGATACGCAGTATTTT.

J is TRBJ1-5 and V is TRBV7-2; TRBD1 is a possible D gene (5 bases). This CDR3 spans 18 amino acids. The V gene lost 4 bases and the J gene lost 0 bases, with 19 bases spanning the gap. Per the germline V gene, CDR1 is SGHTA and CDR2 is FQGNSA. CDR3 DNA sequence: TGTGCCAGCAGCTCGGCGGGACCGTTTATATATAGCAATCAGCCCCAGCATTTT. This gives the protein CASSSAGPFIYSNQPQHF.

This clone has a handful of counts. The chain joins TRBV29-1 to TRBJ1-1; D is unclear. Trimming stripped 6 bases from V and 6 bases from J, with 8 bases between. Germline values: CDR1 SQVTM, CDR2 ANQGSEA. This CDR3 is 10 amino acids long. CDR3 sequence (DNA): TGCAGCGTCGGTAACTCTGAAGCTTTCTTT. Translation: CSVGNSEAFF.

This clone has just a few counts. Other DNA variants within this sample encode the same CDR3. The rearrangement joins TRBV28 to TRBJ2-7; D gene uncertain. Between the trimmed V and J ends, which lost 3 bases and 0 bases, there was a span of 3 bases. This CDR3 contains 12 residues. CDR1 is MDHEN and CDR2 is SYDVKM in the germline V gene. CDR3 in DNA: TGTGCCAGCAGTTTCCTCTCCTACGAGCAGTACTTC. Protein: CASSFLSYEQYF.

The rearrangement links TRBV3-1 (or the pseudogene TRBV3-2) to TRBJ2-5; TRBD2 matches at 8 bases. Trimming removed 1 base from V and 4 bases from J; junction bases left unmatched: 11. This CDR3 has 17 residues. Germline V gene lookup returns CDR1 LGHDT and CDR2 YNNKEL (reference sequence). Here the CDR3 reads CASSQGRAGVKGETQYF. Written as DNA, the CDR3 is TGTGCCAGCAGCCAAGGTCGAGCGGGGGTAAAGGGAGAGACCCAGTACTTC.

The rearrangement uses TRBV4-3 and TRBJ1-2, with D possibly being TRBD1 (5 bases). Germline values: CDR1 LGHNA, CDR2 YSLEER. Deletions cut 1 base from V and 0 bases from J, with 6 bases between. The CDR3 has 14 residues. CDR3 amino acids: CASSQATANYGYTF. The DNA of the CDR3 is TGCGCCAGCAGCCAAGCGACAGCTAACTATGGCTACACCTTC.